These 21 T cell receptor beta chains were all obtained from the same sample, sequenced in a study of identical twins. TCRdb re-derived calls from the 5' RACE reads in MiXCR, one entry per CDR3 protein. This table holds around 280,000 distinct CDR3 sequences, approximately 8.5% found once. This same sample was also part of a study on yellow fever vaccine responses in identical twins.

The sample consisted of memory (CD45RO+) T cells sorted from blood. The receptors here all came from a woman between 18 and 30 years old in good health.

On this clonotype: It is unclear where the CDR3 begins or ends on the DNA, so no DNA is shown, and the CDR3 is as TCRdb lists it. The chain couples TRBV2 to TRBJ2-2; the listed D gene, TRBD2, was not tested against the DNA. The CDR3 extends over 16 residues, inclusive of both ends. Germline CDR1 and CDR2: SNHLY and FYNNEI. CDR3 region: CASSRGPSNTGELFFF.

As concerns this clonotype: A much larger clone differs from this one at a single base, so this may be a read error. The chain joins TRBV5-1 to TRBJ1-5; D is unclear. V was pared by 2 bases and J by 7 bases, with 13 bases between. Germline V gene sequence: CDR1 SGHRS, CDR2 YFSETQ. The CDR3 extends over 14 amino acids. The CDR3 sequence is CASSFVPGSQPQHF. CDR3 in DNA: TGCGCCAGCAGCTTTGTGCCGGGGTCCCAGCCCCAGCATTTT.

As DNA, the CDR3 is TGTGCCAGCAGTTTATCGGCAGCTAATGGCTACACCTTC. Its protein product is CASSLSAANGYTF. This sequence joins TRBV28 and TRBJ1-2; D gene unclear. This CDR3 spans 13 amino acids. V was cut by 1 base and J by 6 bases, with 9 bases left in between. The germline V gene encodes CDR1 MDHEN and CDR2 SYDVKM.

This clonotype turned up a few times. The V call is TRBV11-2, the J call TRBJ2-4, with a tentative D call TRBD2 (5 bases). The CDR3 has 16 residues. Germline CDR1 reads SGHAT; CDR2 reads FQNNGV. V was shortened by 5 bases and J by 5 bases, with 19 bases between the two germline ends. The chain's CDR3 is CASSPRPGNRENIQYF. CDR3 DNA sequence: TGTGCCAGCAGCCCCCGCCCCGGGAACCGGGAAAACATTCAGTACTTC.

This clonotype was picked up many times. This rearrangement joins TRBV5-1 to TRBJ2-7; D ambiguous. This CDR3 has 15 residues. CDR1 and CDR2 (germline): SGHRS, YFSETQ. The ends were cut back, 0 bases at V and 0 bases at J, with 10 bases in the middle. The CDR3 coding sequence is TGCGCCAGCAGCTTGGTGCCCACCAGCTCCTACGAGCAGTACTTC. Translating it yields CASSLVPTSSYEQYF.

This clonotype was detected many times. The chain joins TRBV4-1 to TRBJ2-2; D gene unclear. Germline lookup yields CDR1 MGHRA and CDR2 YSYEKL. The V end lost 0 bases, the J end lost 1 base, and 6 bases lay between the germline ends. The CDR3 has 15 residues. CDR3 DNA sequence: TGCGCCAGCAGCCAAGATGGGGTGAACACCGGGGAGCTGTTTTTT. Translating gives CASSQDGVNTGELFF.

This clonotype turned up a few times. V gene TRBV9 combines with J gene TRBJ2-2; 7 bases agree with TRBD1. V lost 0 bases and J lost 5; bases outside the gene matches: 4. CDR1 and CDR2 from the germline V gene are SGDLS and YYNGEE. This CDR3 region has 15 residues. The chain's CDR3 is CASSVETGSTGELFF. For the CDR3, the DNA is TGTGCCAGCAGCGTAGAGACAGGGTCGACCGGGGAGCTGTTTTTT.

This clonotype occurred many times. The chain combines TRBV12-3 or TRBV12-4 with TRBJ1-2, with 9 bases fitting TRBD1. The CDR3 contains 14 residues. After removal of 5 bases from V and 6 bases from J, the junction contained 7 bases not matched to a gene. This CDR3 reads CASSLRQGGNGYTF. Written as DNA, the CDR3 is TGTGCCAGCAGTCTCCGACAGGGGGGCAATGGCTACACCTTC.

The table lists this clonotype with a few counts. The chain is built from TRBV28 and TRBJ2-7; no reliable D call. CDR1 and CDR2 (germline): MDHEN, SYDVKM. This CDR3 is 16 amino acids long. V was pared by 3 bases and J by 5 bases, with 20 bases between. Here the CDR3 reads CASSLSFSPGGDEQYF. The CDR3 DNA reads TGTGCCAGCAGTTTGTCTTTTTCCCCAGGTGGCGACGAGCAGTACTTC.

V usage is TRBV6-5 and J usage is TRBJ2-5, with a tentative D call TRBD1 (5 bases). V lost 0 bases to trimming and J lost 2 bases, with 10 bases between them. Germline CDR1 reads MNHEY; CDR2 reads SVGAGI. The CDR3 has 15 residues. CDR3 sequence reads: CASSYSGLRQETQYF. CDR3 coding DNA: TGTGCCAGCAGTTACTCGGGGCTCAGACAAGAGACCCAGTACTTC.

This clonotype was counted many times. This rearrangement joins TRBV4-2 to TRBJ2-7, with D perhaps TRBD2 (6 bases). V gave up 1 base and J gave up 0 bases, with 10 bases separating them. The CDR3 runs 15 residues. The germline V gene has CDR1 LGHNA and CDR2 YNFKEQ. Written as DNA, the CDR3 is TGTGCCAGCAGCCAAGTGGCGGGAAGCTCCTACGAGCAGTACTTC. Translated: CASSQVAGSSYEQYF.

This clonotype was observed at least ten times. The chain carries TRBV4-1 and TRBJ1-1; D not certain. V dropped 6 bases and J dropped 0 bases, with 11 bases sitting between them. In germline, CDR1 is MGHRA, CDR2 YSYEKL. The CDR3 has 14 residues. This CDR3 is CASRSAAMNTEAFF. CDR3 DNA: TGCGCCAGCAGATCCGCGGCCATGAACACTGAAGCTTTCTTT.

This clonotype was recorded at least ten times. The chain combines TRBV4-1 with TRBJ1-2; tentative D call: TRBD1 (6 bases). This CDR3 region has 17 residues. V lost 0 bases and J 6 bases, leaving 20 bases between the germline ends. Germline lookup yields CDR1 MGHRA and CDR2 YSYEKL. The CDR3 nucleotides are TGCGCCAGCAGCCAAGATTATGGGACAACGGCGGTCAATGGCTACACCTTC. Translating gives CASSQDYGTTAVNGYTF.

This clonotype was seen repeatedly, ten times or more. This CDR3 reads CASSHGLAGKGEQYF. The CDR3 region has the DNA TGTGCCAGCAGCCATGGACTAGCGGGGAAAGGGGAGCAGTACTTC. The rearrangement links TRBV14 to TRBJ2-7; 12 bases are shared with TRBD2. The germline V gene has CDR1 SGHDN and CDR2 FVKESK. This CDR3 spans 15 amino acids. V lost 3 bases and J lost 7; bases outside the gene matches: 7.

In its sample, this clonotype was seen many times. The chain couples TRBV10-3 to TRBJ2-7, with a possible D match to TRBD1 (6 bases). Deletions cut 11 bases from V and 2 bases from J, with 22 bases between. The CDR3 totals 15 residues. Germline lookup yields CDR1 ENHRY and CDR2 SYGVKD. CDR3 residues: CALSETGNRAYEQYF. CDR3 nucleotide sequence: TGTGCCCTCTCAGAAACAGGGAATAGGGCCTACGAGCAGTACTTC.

This clonotype came up many times. The chain links TRBV12-3 or TRBV12-4 to TRBJ1-6; TRBD1 aligns across 7 bases. The CDR3 sequence is 13 residues long. J was trimmed by 4 bases and V by 8 bases; bases with no gene match: 2. The CDR3 DNA sequence: TGTGCCAGCCAGGGACAGTATAATTCACCCCTCCACTTT. Protein: CASQGQYNSPLHF.

This clonotype was observed a handful of times. The rearrangement links TRBV20-1 to TRBJ1-5, with unresolved D. V was cut by 0 bases and J by 0 bases, with 12 bases left in between. Germline CDR1 and CDR2: DFQATT and SNEGSKA (reference sequence). This CDR3 contains 16 residues. CDR3 nucleotides: TGCAGTGCTAGAGATCCCCAGCGCAGTAGCAATCAGCCCCAGCATTTT. This codes for CSARDPQRSSNQPQHF.

This clonotype has just a few counts. The chain couples TRBV20-1 to TRBJ2-2, with 12 bases lining up with TRBD2. The CDR3 consists of 18 residues. Germline V CDR1 and CDR2: DFQATT, SNEGSKA (reference sequence). Unmatched junction bases numbered 10, after V lost 0 bases and J lost 5 bases. CDR3 amino acids: CSARDLRLAGGLTGELFF. The CDR3 DNA follows: TGCAGTGCTAGAGATCTGCGCCTAGCGGGGGGGCTTACCGGGGAGCTGTTTTTT.

The V and J genes are TRBV6-1 and TRBJ2-3, with TRBD1 matching over 11 bases. V shed 5 bases and J 3 bases; nucleotides not matched to a gene: 7. The germline CDR1 and CDR2 sequences are MNHNS and SASEGT. The CDR3 consists of 16 residues. The CDR3 reads CASSIGQGAFTDTQYF. CDR3 in DNA: TGTGCCAGCAGTATAGGACAGGGGGCTTTTACAGATACGCAGTATTTT.

This clonotype was seen ten or more times. The chain is built from TRBV29-1 and TRBJ1-1; D is possibly TRBD1 (6 bases). Germline loops: CDR1 SQVTM, CDR2 ANQGSEA. The length of the CDR3 is 14 residues. V was clipped by 8 bases and J by 0 bases, with 16 bases between them. The CDR3 nucleotides are TGCAGCTTAGGACAGTACAGCATGAACACTGAAGCTTTCTTT. Translating it yields CSLGQYSMNTEAFF.

The rearrangement joins TRBV20-1 to TRBJ2-7, with 10 bases that match TRBD2. Germline CDR1 reads DFQATT; CDR2 reads SNEGSKA (reference sequence). CDR3 length: 13 residues. V trimming: 6 bases; J trimming: 3 bases; junction bases outside the gene matches: 5. This CDR3 reads CSAASGRVYEQYF. CDR3 nucleotide sequence: TGCAGTGCAGCTAGCGGGAGAGTCTACGAGCAGTACTTC.